This is a list of T cell receptor beta chains from one sample in a study of shared clonotypes between healthy human individuals. The protocol was immunoSEQ multiplex PCR, while the TCRdb copy is restricted to in-frame clones and leaves out a portion. Found here are approximately 500,000 clones, 96% of them singletons; the top ten hold less than 0.06%. Sequencing input: naive CD4+ T cells sorted from blood. All receptors derive from a woman in her 30s in good health. CDR3s include the opening cysteine and the closing phenylalanine or tryptophan. Fields, in order: clone size, CDR3 length, J gene, V gene, D gene, CDR3 protein, CDR3 DNA. The D gene is left open where the match is weak. Clone size is stated in some rows and not others, as once, few, many or a class when expanded.

>NA|14|TRBJ2-3|TRBV29-1|TRBD2
CSVGTSGRSDTQYF
TGCAGCGTTGGTACTAGCGGGAGGTCAGATACGCAGTATTTT
>NA|15|TRBJ2-3|TRBV2|NA
CASSVQGFGADTQYF
TGTGCCAGCAGCGTACAGGGCTTCGGGGCAGATACGCAGTATTTT
>NA|20|TRBJ2-1|TRBV4-1|TRBD2
CASSQAVLAGADVGYNEQFF
TGCGCCAGCAGCCAAGCTGTTCTAGCGGGAGCGGACGTTGGCTACAATGAGCAGTTCTTC
>NA|16|TRBJ1-4|TRBV27|NA
CASSLMVAGANEKLFF
TGTGCCAGCAGTTTAATGGTGGCAGGGGCTAATGAAAAACTGTTTTTT
>NA|14|TRBJ2-3|TRBV29-1|TRBD1
CSVGNRGGTDTQYF
TGCAGCGTGGGAAACAGGGGTGGCACAGATACGCAGTATTTT
>NA|13|TRBJ2-7|TRBV5-5|NA
CASTFPPTREQYF
TGTGCCAGCACCTTCCCCCCAACGCGCGAGCAGTACTTC
>NA|14|TRBJ2-7|TRBV28|TRBD1
CASSGLTGGYEQYF
TGTGCCAGCTCCGGGTTGACAGGGGGGTACGAGCAGTACTTC
>once|13|TRBJ1-1|TRBV5-1|NA
CASSLGLNTEAFF
TGCGCCAGCAGCCTCGGCCTGAACACTGAAGCTTTCTTT
>NA|18|TRBJ1-6|TRBV5-1|TRBD1
CASSDIIRDRGGNSPLHF
TGCGCCAGCAGCGACATAATCCGGGACAGGGGAGGTAATTCACCCCTCCACTTT
>NA|14|TRBJ1-1|TRBV7-9|NA
CASSPQGRDTEAFF
TGTGCCAGCAGCCCACAGGGAAGGGACACTGAAGCTTTCTTT
>NA|12|TRBJ1-6|TRBV18|NA
CASLESGSPLHF
TGTGCCAGCCTCGAGTCCGGGTCACCCCTCCACTTT
>NA|14|TRBJ2-7|TRBV6-1|TRBD1
CASSDRDRGDEQYF
TGTGCCAGCAGTGACCGGGACAGGGGGGACGAGCAGTACTTC
>NA|13|TRBJ2-1|TRBV19|NA
CASSSTRENEQFF
TGTGCCAGTAGTAGCACGAGGGAGAATGAGCAGTTCTTC
>NA|16|TRBJ1-2|TRBV28|NA
CASTLWASGISYGYTF
TGTGCCAGCACGTTATGGGCCAGCGGGATATCCTATGGCTACACCTTC
>NA|18|TRBJ2-6|TRBV7-2|TRBD2
CASSLIGLAASGANVLTF
TGTGCCAGCAGCCTCATAGGGCTAGCGGCCTCTGGGGCCAACGTCCTGACTTTC
>NA|15|TRBJ1-3|TRBV7-8|NA
CASSLEGSSGNTIYF
TGTGCCAGCAGCTTAGAGGGGAGCTCTGGAAACACCATATATTTT
>once|16|TRBJ2-1|TRBV28|NA
CASDQKIGGSYNEQFF
TGTGCCAGCGACCAAAAAATTGGCGGCTCCTACAATGAGCAGTTCTTC
>NA|13|TRBJ2-7|TRBV6-5|NA
CASSYEGTYEQYF
TGTGCCAGCAGTTACGAGGGCACCTACGAGCAGTACTTC
>NA|14|TRBJ1-5|TRBV30|NA
CAWSPDWDMAPQHF
TGTGCCTGGAGTCCGGACTGGGACATGGCGCCCCAGCATTTT
>NA|11|TRBJ1-1|TRBV7-9|NA
CASSFDSQAFF
TGTGCCAGCAGCTTCGACAGCCAAGCTTTCTTT
>NA|13|TRBJ1-1|TRBV28|NA
CASSGVLNTEAFF
TGTGCCAGCAGTGGGGTCCTGAACACTGAAGCTTTCTTT
>NA|14|TRBJ1-4|TRBV28|NA
CASSSTLDNEKLFF
TGTGCCAGCAGTTCTACGTTAGATAATGAAAAACTGTTTTTT
>NA|14|TRBJ2-7|TRBV18|NA
CASSPRDGSDEQYF
TGTGCCAGCTCACCTCGGGACGGTAGTGACGAGCAGTACTTC
>NA|14|TRBJ2-7|TRBV27|TRBD1
CASSSAGTAYEQYF
TGTGCCAGCAGTTCGGCCGGGACAGCCTACGAGCAGTACTTC
>NA|13|TRBJ1-1|TRBV18|NA
CASSPPGNTEAFF
TGTGCCAGCTCACCACCTGGGAACACTGAAGCTTTCTTT
>once|14|TRBJ2-5|TRBV10-1|NA
CASADTVGQETQYF
TGCGCCAGCGCCGACACAGTAGGCCAAGAGACCCAGTACTTC
>NA|15|TRBJ2-3|TRBV4-2|TRBD2
CASSQLAGTKDTQYF
TGTGCCAGCAGCCAACTAGCGGGAACCAAAGATACGCAGTATTTT
>NA|15|TRBJ2-7|TRBV2|NA
CASSDLDYVSYEQYF
TGTGCCAGCAGCGACCTAGACTACGTCTCCTACGAGCAGTACTTC
>once|15|TRBJ2-1|TRBV5-4|TRBD1
CASTKGGQTYNEQFF
TGTGCCAGCACCAAAGGGGGACAGACGTACAATGAGCAGTTCTTC
>NA|13|TRBJ2-2|TRBV10-1|TRBD1
CASGTGLTGELFF
TGCGCCAGCGGGACAGGGCTCACCGGGGAGCTGTTTTTT
>NA|14|TRBJ1-2|TRBV6-1|NA
CASSLLGSSYGYTF
TGTGCCAGCAGTTTACTCGGGAGCTCCTATGGCTACACCTTC
>NA|12|TRBJ2-1|TRBV7-3|NA
CASSVSGDEQFF
TGTGCCAGCAGCGTGAGTGGGGATGAGCAGTTCTTC
>NA|13|TRBJ1-2|TRBV5-6|NA
CASSLDKNYGYTF
TGTGCCAGCAGCTTGGACAAGAACTATGGCTACACCTTC
>NA|15|TRBJ2-3|TRBV6-6|TRBD1
CASRDGTGNTDTQYF
TGTGCCAGCAGAGACGGGACAGGGAACACAGATACGCAGTATTTT
>NA|19|TRBJ2-7|TRBV23-1|TRBD2
CASGLGGCSGRASSYEQYF
TGCGCCAGCGGACTAGGGGGTTGTAGCGGGAGGGCTAGCTCCTACGAGCAGTACTTC
>NA|14|TRBJ2-2|TRBV7-9|TRBD1
CASSSTGDTGELFF
TGTGCCAGCAGCTCCACAGGGGACACCGGGGAGCTGTTTTTT
>NA|16|TRBJ1-2|TRBV18|NA
CASSPLSQQAGGGYTF
TGTGCCAGCTCCCCCCTTTCGCAACAGGCTGGGGGTGGCTACACCTTC
>NA|14|TRBJ2-5|TRBV7-3|TRBD2
CASSPTSAQETQYF
TGTGCCAGCAGCCCCACTAGCGCCCAAGAGACCCAGTACTTC
>NA|15|TRBJ2-1|TRBV19|TRBD2
CASSRQTSGNYEQFF
TGTGCCAGTAGTAGACAGACTAGCGGGAACTATGAGCAGTTCTTC
>NA|16|TRBJ2-3|TRBV28|TRBD1
CASSPLGQGSTDTQYF
TGTGCCAGCAGCCCCCTGGGACAGGGGAGTACAGATACGCAGTATTTT
>NA|16|TRBJ2-2|TRBV28|NA
CASRQRRGGDTGELFF
TGTGCCAGCAGGCAACGCAGGGGTGGGGACACCGGGGAGCTGTTTTTT
>NA|16|TRBJ1-5|TRBV19|NA
CASSYGTGRSNQPQHF
TGTGCCAGTAGTTACGGGACGGGCAGGTCCAATCAGCCCCAGCATTTT